This is a list of T cell receptor beta chains from one sample in a study of blood T cell repertoires in COVID-19. Data came from immunoSEQ multiplex PCR; TCRdb stores just in-frame clones and leaves some out. The table includes a few hundred thousand clones, nearly 90% detected once. Sequenced material: peripheral blood. The receptors were sampled from a woman in her 30s with COVID-19, enrolled during active disease. CDR3s include the opening cysteine and the closing phenylalanine or tryptophan. The order of the fields is V gene, D gene, J gene, CDR3 length, clone size, CDR3 DNA, CDR3 protein. The D gene is left open where the match is weak. Expanded clones get a size class; other rows say once, few or many, or leave the size out.

V gene: TRBV3-1/TRBV3-2; D gene: TRBD1; J gene: TRBJ1-4; CDR3 length: 15; clone size: NA; CDR3 DNA: TGTGCCAGCAGCCCTGGAACAGGGGGCGATGAAAAACTGTTTTTT; CDR3 protein: CASSPGTGGDEKLFF
V gene: TRBV5-1; D gene: NA; J gene: TRBJ1-4; CDR3 length: 13; clone size: NA; CDR3 DNA: TGCGCCAGCAGTCGCGGGGGTGGGGCAAAACTGTTTTTT; CDR3 protein: CASSRGGGAKLFF
V gene: TRBV9; D gene: NA; J gene: TRBJ1-2; CDR3 length: 18; clone size: NA; CDR3 DNA: TGTGCCAGCAGCGTAGCCCTAGTTGAGGACAACCTTAACTATGGCTACACCTTC; CDR3 protein: CASSVALVEDNLNYGYTF
V gene: TRBV12-5; D gene: NA; J gene: TRBJ1-2; CDR3 length: 14; clone size: NA; CDR3 DNA: TGTGCTAGTGGCTTAACAGGGATACTTCATGGCTACACCTTC; CDR3 protein: CASGLTGILHGYTF
V gene: TRBV27; D gene: TRBD2; J gene: TRBJ2-3; CDR3 length: 16; clone size: once; CDR3 DNA: TGTGCCAGCAGTTCACAACGACTAGCGGGGGGAGATACGCAGTATTTT; CDR3 protein: CASSSQRLAGGDTQYF
V gene: TRBV5-1; D gene: NA; J gene: TRBJ2-4; CDR3 length: 14; clone size: NA; CDR3 DNA: TGCGCCAGCAGCTTAGGGGCAGGGAAGAACATTCAGTACTTC; CDR3 protein: CASSLGAGKNIQYF
V gene: TRBV2; D gene: NA; J gene: TRBJ2-5; CDR3 length: 14; clone size: NA; CDR3 DNA: TGTGCCAGCAGCCCCCCAGGCAGCCAAGAGACCCAGTACTTC; CDR3 protein: CASSPPGSQETQYF
V gene: TRBV5-6; D gene: NA; J gene: TRBJ2-3; CDR3 length: 15; clone size: NA; CDR3 DNA: TGTGCCAGCAGCTTATCCGGGACATACACAGATACGCAGTATTTT; CDR3 protein: CASSLSGTYTDTQYF
V gene: TRBV5-4; D gene: TRBD1; J gene: TRBJ1-2; CDR3 length: 13; clone size: NA; CDR3 DNA: TGTGCCAGCACTTGGGACAGGGGAGATGGCTACACCTTC; CDR3 protein: CASTWDRGDGYTF
V gene: TRBV13; D gene: TRBD1; J gene: TRBJ1-3; CDR3 length: 18; clone size: NA; CDR3 DNA: TGTGCCAGCAGCCCCAGGGGGCGGACAGGGATAAGCGGAAACACCATATATTTT; CDR3 protein: CASSPRGRTGISGNTIYF
V gene: TRBV5-4; D gene: TRBD2; J gene: TRBJ2-2; CDR3 length: 15; clone size: NA; CDR3 DNA: TGTGCCAGCAGCTTGGGCGGGGGGGCGGCCGGGGAGCTGTTTTTT; CDR3 protein: CASSLGGGAAGELFF
V gene: TRBV10-2; D gene: TRBD1; J gene: TRBJ1-3; CDR3 length: 17; clone size: NA; CDR3 DNA: TGCGCCAGCAGTGAGCCAGGACAGGAGAGCTCTGGAAACACCATATATTTT; CDR3 protein: CASSEPGQESSGNTIYF
V gene: TRBV23-1; D gene: NA; J gene: TRBJ1-1; CDR3 length: 12; clone size: NA; CDR3 DNA: TGCGCCAGCAGTCAAATTCCGGGGAAAGCTTTCTTT; CDR3 protein: CASSQIPGKAFF
V gene: TRBV9; D gene: NA; J gene: TRBJ1-6; CDR3 length: 15; clone size: NA; CDR3 DNA: TGTGCCAGCAGCGTAGTCAGCTCCTATAATTCACCCCTCCACTTT; CDR3 protein: CASSVVSSYNSPLHF
V gene: TRBV7-2; D gene: NA; J gene: TRBJ1-1; CDR3 length: 16; clone size: NA; CDR3 DNA: TGTGCCAGCAGCTTAGTCGAGTACGTAATGAACACTGAAGCTTTCTTT; CDR3 protein: CASSLVEYVMNTEAFF
V gene: TRBV19; D gene: TRBD1; J gene: TRBJ1-1; CDR3 length: 13; clone size: NA; CDR3 DNA: TGTGCCAGTAGCTGGGGACAGGGGGCTGAAGCTTTCTTT; CDR3 protein: CASSWGQGAEAFF
V gene: TRBV11-3; D gene: TRBD2; J gene: TRBJ2-5; CDR3 length: 17; clone size: NA; CDR3 DNA: TGTGCCAGCAGCATCGGCGGGACTAGCGGGGGCGAAGAGACCCAGTACTTC; CDR3 protein: CASSIGGTSGGEETQYF
V gene: TRBV10-1; D gene: NA; J gene: TRBJ2-3; CDR3 length: 14; clone size: NA; CDR3 DNA: TGCGCCAGCAGTGCCCGGGGATTAAGGGATACGCAGTATTTT; CDR3 protein: CASSARGLRDTQYF
V gene: TRBV4-1; D gene: NA; J gene: TRBJ1-3; CDR3 length: 14; clone size: NA; CDR3 DNA: TGCGCCAGCAGCCAATATTCAGGTGGAAACACCATATATTTT; CDR3 protein: CASSQYSGGNTIYF
V gene: TRBV5-1; D gene: NA; J gene: TRBJ2-7; CDR3 length: 16; clone size: NA; CDR3 DNA: TGCGCCAGCAGCTTGGGACTGACCCAGAGCTCCTACGAGCAGTACTTC; CDR3 protein: CASSLGLTQSSYEQYF
V gene: TRBV2; D gene: NA; J gene: TRBJ2-5; CDR3 length: 11; clone size: NA; CDR3 DNA: TGTGCCAGCAGTCTCCAAGAGACCCAGTACTTC; CDR3 protein: CASSLQETQYF
V gene: TRBV19; D gene: NA; J gene: TRBJ1-4; CDR3 length: 13; clone size: NA; CDR3 DNA: TGTGCCAGTCTTGACAGCTTTAATGAAAAACTGTTTTTT; CDR3 protein: CASLDSFNEKLFF
V gene: TRBV28; D gene: NA; J gene: TRBJ1-2; CDR3 length: 14; clone size: NA; CDR3 DNA: TGTGCCAGCAGCCTTCCCGTTAGTCCCTATGGCTACACCTTC; CDR3 protein: CASSLPVSPYGYTF
V gene: TRBV28; D gene: TRBD2; J gene: TRBJ2-3; CDR3 length: 15; clone size: few; CDR3 DNA: TGTGCCAGCAGTTCCCTAGCGGGGGGCCTGGATACGCAGTATTTT; CDR3 protein: CASSSLAGGLDTQYF
V gene: TRBV24-1; D gene: NA; J gene: TRBJ1-2; CDR3 length: 13; clone size: NA; CDR3 DNA: TGTGCCACCAGTGATTTACGGGGTAAGGGCTACACCTTC; CDR3 protein: CATSDLRGKGYTF
V gene: TRBV3-1/TRBV3-2; D gene: NA; J gene: TRBJ1-5; CDR3 length: 17; clone size: NA; CDR3 DNA: TGTGCCAGCAGCCAAGGGCTGGGACAAATTAGCAATCAGCCCCAGCATTTT; CDR3 protein: CASSQGLGQISNQPQHF
V gene: TRBV7-9; D gene: NA; J gene: TRBJ2-2; CDR3 length: 14; clone size: NA; CDR3 DNA: TGTGCCAGCAGCCGGGAGACCGTGACCGGGGAGCTGTTTTTT; CDR3 protein: CASSRETVTGELFF
V gene: TRBV4-1; D gene: NA; J gene: TRBJ1-5; CDR3 length: 13; clone size: NA; CDR3 DNA: TGCGCCAGCAGCCAACTACCCAATCAGCCCCAGCATTTT; CDR3 protein: CASSQLPNQPQHF
V gene: TRBV2; D gene: NA; J gene: TRBJ2-6; CDR3 length: 13; clone size: NA; CDR3 DNA: TGTGCCAGCAGTGTCGGTGGGGCCAACGTCCTGACTTTC; CDR3 protein: CASSVGGANVLTF